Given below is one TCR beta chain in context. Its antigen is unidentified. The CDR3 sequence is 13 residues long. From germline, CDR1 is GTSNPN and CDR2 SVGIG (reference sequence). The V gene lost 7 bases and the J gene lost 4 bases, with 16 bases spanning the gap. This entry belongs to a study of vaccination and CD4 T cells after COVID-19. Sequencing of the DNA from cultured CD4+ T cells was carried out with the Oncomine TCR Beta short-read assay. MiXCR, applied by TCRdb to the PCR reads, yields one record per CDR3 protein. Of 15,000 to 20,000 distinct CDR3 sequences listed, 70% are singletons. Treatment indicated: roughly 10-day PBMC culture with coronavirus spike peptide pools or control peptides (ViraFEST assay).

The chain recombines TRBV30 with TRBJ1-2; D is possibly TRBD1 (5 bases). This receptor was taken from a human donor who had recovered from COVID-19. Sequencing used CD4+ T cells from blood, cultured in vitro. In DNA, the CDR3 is TGTGCCTCAACGGGGGGTAACAGCTATGGCTACACCTTC. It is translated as CASTGGNSYGYTF.